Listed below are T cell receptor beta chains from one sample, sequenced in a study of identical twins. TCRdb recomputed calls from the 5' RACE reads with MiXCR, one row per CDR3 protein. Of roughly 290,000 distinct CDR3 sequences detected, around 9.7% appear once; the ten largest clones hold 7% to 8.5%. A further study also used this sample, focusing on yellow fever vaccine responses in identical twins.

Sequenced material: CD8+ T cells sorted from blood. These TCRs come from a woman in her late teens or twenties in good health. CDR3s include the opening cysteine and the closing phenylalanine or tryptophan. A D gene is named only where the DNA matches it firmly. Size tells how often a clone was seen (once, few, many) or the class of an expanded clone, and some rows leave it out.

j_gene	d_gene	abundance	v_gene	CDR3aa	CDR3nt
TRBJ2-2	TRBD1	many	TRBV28	CASRPPRDSNTGELFF	TGTGCCAGCAGACCCCCCCGGGACAGCAACACCGGGGAGCTGTTTTTT
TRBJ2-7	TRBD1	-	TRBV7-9	CASFDTTGGSYEQYF	TGTGCCAGCTTTGACACAACAGGGGGGAGCTACGAGCAGTACTTC
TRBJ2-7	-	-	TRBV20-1	CSARFNDLHPFEQYF	TGCAGTGCTAGGTTCAACGACCTCCACCCATTCGAGCAGTACTTC
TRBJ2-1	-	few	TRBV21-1	CASSESAGGVPNEQFF	TGTGCCAGCAGCGAATCAGCGGGAGGTGTTCCCAATGAGCAGTTCTTC
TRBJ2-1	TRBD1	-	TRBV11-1	CASSWGGQGHNEQFF	TGTGCCAGCAGCTGGGGGGGACAGGGGCACAATGAGCAGTTCTTC
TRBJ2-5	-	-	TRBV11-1	CASSSRGTKPLYQETQYF	TGTGCCAGCAGCTCCCGCGGGACCAAGCCACTGTACCAAGAGACCCAGTACTTC
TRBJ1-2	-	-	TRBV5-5	CASSGDGSYYGYTF	TGTGCCAGCAGCGGCGACGGGAGCTACTATGGCTACACCTTC
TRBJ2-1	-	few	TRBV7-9	CASSFGGPEDEQFF	TGTGCCAGCAGCTTCGGGGGTCCGGAGGATGAGCAGTTCTTC
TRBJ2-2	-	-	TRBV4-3	CASSQERDLTGELFF	TGCGCCAGCAGCCAAGAGAGGGACCTTACCGGGGAGCTGTTTTTT
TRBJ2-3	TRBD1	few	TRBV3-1	CASSLGTGGFPDTQYF	TGTGCCAGCAGCCTCGGGACAGGGGGCTTCCCAGATACGCAGTATTTT
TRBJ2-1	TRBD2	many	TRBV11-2	CASSPWIAGDNEQFF	TGTGCCAGCAGCCCGTGGATAGCGGGAGACAATGAGCAGTTCTTC
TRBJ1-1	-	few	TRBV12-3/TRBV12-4	CAILDQNTEAFF	TGTGCCATCTTAGACCAGAACACTGAAGCTTTCTTT
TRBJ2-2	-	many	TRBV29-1	CSGRDSNTGELFF	TGCAGCGGAAGGGATTCGAACACCGGGGAGCTGTTTTTT
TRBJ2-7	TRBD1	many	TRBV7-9	CASTDRETYEQYF	TGTGCCAGCACCGACAGGGAAACCTACGAGCAGTACTTC
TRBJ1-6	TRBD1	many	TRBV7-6	CASSQTGDNSPLHF	TGTGCCAGCAGCCAGACAGGGGATAATTCACCCCTCCACTTT
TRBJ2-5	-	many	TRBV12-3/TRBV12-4	CASSPYQETQYF	TGTGCCAGCAGTCCGTACCAAGAGACCCAGTACTTC
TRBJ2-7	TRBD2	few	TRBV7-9	CASSPAASGRGGQYF	TGTGCCAGCAGCCCTGCGGCTAGCGGACGTGGAGGGCAGTACTTC
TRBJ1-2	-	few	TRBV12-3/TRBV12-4	CASIQGVGDYGYTF	TGTGCCAGCATCCAGGGCGTCGGGGACTATGGCTACACCTTC
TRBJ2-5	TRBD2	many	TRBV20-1	CSASPATSGKETQYF	TGCAGTGCGAGCCCGGCGACTAGCGGGAAAGAGACCCAGTACTTC
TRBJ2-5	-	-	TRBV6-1	CASSPGGGLRVLGQETQYF	TGTGCCAGCAGTCCAGGAGGGGGTTTGAGGGTGTTGGGGCAAGAGACCCAGTACTTC
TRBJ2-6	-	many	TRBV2	CASNDMDRQSGANVLTF	TGTGCCAGCAACGACATGGATAGGCAGTCTGGGGCCAACGTCCTGACTTTC
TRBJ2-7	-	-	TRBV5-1	CASSLSQSGTYEQYF	TGCGCCAGCAGCTTGAGCCAGAGCGGTACCTACGAGCAGTACTTC
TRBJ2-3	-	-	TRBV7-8	CASSPHFESSTDTQYF	TGTGCCAGCAGCCCCCACTTCGAGTCAAGCACAGATACGCAGTATTTT